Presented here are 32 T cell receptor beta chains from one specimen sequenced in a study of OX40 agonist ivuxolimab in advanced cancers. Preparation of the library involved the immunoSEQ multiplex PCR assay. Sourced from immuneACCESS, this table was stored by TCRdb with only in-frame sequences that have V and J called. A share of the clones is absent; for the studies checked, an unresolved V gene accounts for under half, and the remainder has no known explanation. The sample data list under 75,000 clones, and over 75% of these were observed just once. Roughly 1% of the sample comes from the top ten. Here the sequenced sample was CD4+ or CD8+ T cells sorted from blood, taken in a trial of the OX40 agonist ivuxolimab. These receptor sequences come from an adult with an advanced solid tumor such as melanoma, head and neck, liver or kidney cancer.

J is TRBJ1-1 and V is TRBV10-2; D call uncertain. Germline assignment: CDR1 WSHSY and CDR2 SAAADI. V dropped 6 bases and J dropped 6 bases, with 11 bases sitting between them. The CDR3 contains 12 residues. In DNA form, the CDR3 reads TGCGCCAGCAGAAAAACTAACGCTGAAGCTTTCTTT. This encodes CASRKTNAEAFF.

This chain's CDR3 is CASSPTEREGGYTF. DNA for the CDR3: TGTGCCAGCTCACCGACCGAGAGGGAAGGGGGCTACACCTTC. The chain has TRBV18 and TRBJ1-2, with D hard to call. Trimming pared 3 bases from V and 8 bases from J, leaving 16 bases between. CDR1 and CDR2 (germline): KGHSH, LQKENI. CDR3 length: 14 amino acids.

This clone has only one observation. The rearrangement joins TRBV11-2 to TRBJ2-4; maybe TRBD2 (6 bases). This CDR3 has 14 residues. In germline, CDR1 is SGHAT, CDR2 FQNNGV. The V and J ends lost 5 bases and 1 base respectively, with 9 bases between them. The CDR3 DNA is TGTGCCAGCAGCCCGAGCGGGGCCAAAAACATTCAGTACTTC. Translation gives CASSPSGAKNIQYF.

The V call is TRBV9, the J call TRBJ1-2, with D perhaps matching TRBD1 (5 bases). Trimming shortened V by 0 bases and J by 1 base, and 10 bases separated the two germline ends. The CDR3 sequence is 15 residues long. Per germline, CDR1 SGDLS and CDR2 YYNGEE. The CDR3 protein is CASSVGQGVNYGYTF. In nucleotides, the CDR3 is TGTGCCAGCAGCGTAGGGCAAGGGGTTAACTATGGCTACACCTTC.

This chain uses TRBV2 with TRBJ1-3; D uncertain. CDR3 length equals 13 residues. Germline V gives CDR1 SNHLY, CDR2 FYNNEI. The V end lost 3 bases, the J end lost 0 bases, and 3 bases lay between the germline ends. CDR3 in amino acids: CASSDNSGNTIYF. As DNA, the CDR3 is TGTGCCAGCAGTGATAACTCTGGAAACACCATATATTTT. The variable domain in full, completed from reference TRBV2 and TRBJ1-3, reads EPEVTQTPSHQVTQMGQEVILRCVPISNHLYFYWYRQILGQKVEFLVSFYNNEISEKSEIFDDQFSVERPDGSNFTLKIRSTKLEDSAMYFCASSDNSGNTIYFGEGSWLTVV.

The CDR3 DNA reads as TGTGCCATCAGTGGGCCTACAGGGGCTGGAAACACCATATATTTT. Its protein product is CAISGPTGAGNTIYF. The rearrangement uses TRBV10-3 and TRBJ1-3; 7 bases line up with TRBD1. J gave up 2 bases and V 4 bases, and 5 bases lay outside the gene matches. This CDR3 has 15 amino acids. From germline, CDR1 is ENHRY and CDR2 SYGVKD.

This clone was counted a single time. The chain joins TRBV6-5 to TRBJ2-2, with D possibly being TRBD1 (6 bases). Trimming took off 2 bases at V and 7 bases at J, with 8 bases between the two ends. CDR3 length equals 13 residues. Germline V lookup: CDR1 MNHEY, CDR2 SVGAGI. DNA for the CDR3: TGTGCCAGCAGTTACGGACAGTTCGGGGAGCTGTTTTTT. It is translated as CASSYGQFGELFF.

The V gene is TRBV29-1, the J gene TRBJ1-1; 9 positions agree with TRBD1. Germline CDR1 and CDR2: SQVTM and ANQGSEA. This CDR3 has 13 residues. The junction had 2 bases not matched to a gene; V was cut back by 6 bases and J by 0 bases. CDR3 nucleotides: TGCAGCGTGAGGGACAGGGTGAACACTGAAGCTTTCTTT. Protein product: CSVRDRVNTEAFF.

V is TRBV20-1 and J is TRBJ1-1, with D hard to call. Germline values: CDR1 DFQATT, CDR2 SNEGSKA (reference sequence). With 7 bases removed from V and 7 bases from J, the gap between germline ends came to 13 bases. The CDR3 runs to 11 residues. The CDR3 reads CSVREKGEAFF. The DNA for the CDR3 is TGCAGTGTTAGGGAAAAGGGTGAAGCTTTCTTT.

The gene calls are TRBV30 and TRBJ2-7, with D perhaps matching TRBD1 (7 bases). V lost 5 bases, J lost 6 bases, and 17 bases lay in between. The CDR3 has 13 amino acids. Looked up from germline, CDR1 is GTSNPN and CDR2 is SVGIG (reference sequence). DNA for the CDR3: TGTGCCTGGCGCGGGCAGGGGGGACGCGAGCAGTACTTC. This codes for CAWRGQGGREQYF.

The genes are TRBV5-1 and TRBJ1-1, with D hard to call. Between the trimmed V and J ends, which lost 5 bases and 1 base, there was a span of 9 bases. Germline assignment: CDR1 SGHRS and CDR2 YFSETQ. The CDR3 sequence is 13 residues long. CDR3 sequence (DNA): TGCGCCAGCAGTCCCGACGGGAACACTGAAGCTTTCTTT. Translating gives CASSPDGNTEAFF.

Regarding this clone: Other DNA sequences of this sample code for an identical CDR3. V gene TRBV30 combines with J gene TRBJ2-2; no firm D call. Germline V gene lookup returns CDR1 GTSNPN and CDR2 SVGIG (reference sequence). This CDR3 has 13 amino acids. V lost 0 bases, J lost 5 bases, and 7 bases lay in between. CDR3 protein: CAWSVQLTGELFF. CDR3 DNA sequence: TGTGCCTGGAGTGTACAATTAACCGGGGAGCTGTTTTTT. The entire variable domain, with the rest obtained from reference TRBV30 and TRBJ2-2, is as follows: SQTIHQWPATLVQPVGSPLSLECTVEGTSNPNLYWYRQAAGRGLQLLFYSVGIGQISSEVPQNLSASRPQDRQFILSSKKLLLSDSGFYLCAWSVQLTGELFFGEGSRLTVL.

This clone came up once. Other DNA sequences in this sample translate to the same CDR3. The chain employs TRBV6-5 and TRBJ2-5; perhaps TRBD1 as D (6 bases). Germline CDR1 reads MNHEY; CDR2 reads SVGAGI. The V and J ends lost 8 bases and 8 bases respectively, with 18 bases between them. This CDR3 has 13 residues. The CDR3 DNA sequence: TGTGCCAGCCTGGGTGGTTGGACAGAAACCCAGTACTTC. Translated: CASLGGWTETQYF.

The CDR3 DNA follows: TGTGCCAGCAGCCAGGGTCCTCAAGAGACCCAGTACTTC. Its protein is CASSQGPQETQYF. The rearrangement joins TRBV7-3 to TRBJ2-5, with a possible D match to TRBD1 (5 bases). Trimming stripped 5 bases from V and 2 bases from J, with 9 bases between. This CDR3 spans 13 amino acids. Germline V gives CDR1 SGHTA, CDR2 FQGTGA.

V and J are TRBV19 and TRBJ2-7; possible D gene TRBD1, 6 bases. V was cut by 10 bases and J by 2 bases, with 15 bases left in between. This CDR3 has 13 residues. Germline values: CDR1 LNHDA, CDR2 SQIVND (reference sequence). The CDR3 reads CATTGTYTYEQYF. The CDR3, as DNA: TGTGCCACCACCGGGACATACACCTACGAGCAGTACTTC.

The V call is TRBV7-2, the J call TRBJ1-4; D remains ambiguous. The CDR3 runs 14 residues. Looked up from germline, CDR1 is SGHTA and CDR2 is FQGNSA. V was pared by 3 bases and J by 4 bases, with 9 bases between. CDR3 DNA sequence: TGTGCCAGCAGCTTCAACGGGATTAATGAAAAACTGTTTTTT. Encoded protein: CASSFNGINEKLFF.

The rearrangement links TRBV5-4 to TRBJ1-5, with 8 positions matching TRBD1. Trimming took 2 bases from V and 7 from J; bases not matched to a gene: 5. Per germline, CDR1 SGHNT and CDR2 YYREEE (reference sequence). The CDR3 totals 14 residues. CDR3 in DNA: TGTGCCAGCAGCTTCCAGGGGGCAGGACAGCCCCAGCATTTT. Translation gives CASSFQGAGQPQHF.

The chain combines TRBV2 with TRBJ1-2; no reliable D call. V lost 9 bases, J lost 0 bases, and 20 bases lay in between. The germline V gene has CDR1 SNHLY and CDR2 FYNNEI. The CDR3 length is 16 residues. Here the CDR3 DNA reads TGTGCCAGTACTCCTGAGTTCAGATATGCTAACTATGGCTACACCTTC. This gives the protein CASTPEFRYANYGYTF.

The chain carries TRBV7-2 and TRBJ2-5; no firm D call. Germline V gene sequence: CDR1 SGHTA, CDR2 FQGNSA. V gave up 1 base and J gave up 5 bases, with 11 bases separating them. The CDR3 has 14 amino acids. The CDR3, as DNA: TGTGCCAGCAGCTTAGGGCGGTGGCAGGAGACCCAGTACTTC. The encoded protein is CASSLGRWQETQYF. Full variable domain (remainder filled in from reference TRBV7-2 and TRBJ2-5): GAGVSQSPSNKVTEKGKDVELRCDPISGHTALYWYRQSLGQGLEFLIYFQGNSAPDKSGLPSDRFSAERTGGSVSTLTIQRTQQEDSAVYLCASSLGRWQETQYFGPGTRLLVL.

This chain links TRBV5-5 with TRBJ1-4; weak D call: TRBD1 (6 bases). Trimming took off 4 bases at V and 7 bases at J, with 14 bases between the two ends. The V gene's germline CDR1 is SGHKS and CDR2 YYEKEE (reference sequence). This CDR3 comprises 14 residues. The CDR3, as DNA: TGTGCCAGCAGCGGGGATCAGGGGTTTGAAAAACTGTTTTTT. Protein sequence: CASSGDQGFEKLFF.

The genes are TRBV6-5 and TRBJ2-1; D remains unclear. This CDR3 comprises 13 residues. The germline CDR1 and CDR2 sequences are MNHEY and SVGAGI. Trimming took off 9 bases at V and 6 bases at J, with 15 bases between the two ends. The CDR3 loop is CASTPSPGNEQFF. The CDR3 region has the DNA TGTGCCAGTACCCCCAGTCCTGGCAATGAGCAGTTCTTC.

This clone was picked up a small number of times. This CDR3 is CAWSVGSLLREQYF. CDR3 sequence (DNA): TGTGCCTGGAGTGTAGGCAGTTTGCTGCGGGAGCAGTACTTC. The chain employs TRBV30 and TRBJ2-7; no clear D. Trimming stripped 0 bases from V and 7 bases from J, with 16 bases between. CDR1 is GTSNPN and CDR2 is SVGIG in the germline V gene (reference sequence). This CDR3 comprises 14 residues.

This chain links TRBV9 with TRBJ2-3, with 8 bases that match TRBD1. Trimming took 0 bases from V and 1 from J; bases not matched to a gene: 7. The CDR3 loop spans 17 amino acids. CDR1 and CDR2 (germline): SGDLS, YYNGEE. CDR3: CASSVGLPTGGTDTQYF. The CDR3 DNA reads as TGTGCCAGCAGCGTAGGCCTCCCGACAGGGGGCACAGATACGCAGTATTTT.

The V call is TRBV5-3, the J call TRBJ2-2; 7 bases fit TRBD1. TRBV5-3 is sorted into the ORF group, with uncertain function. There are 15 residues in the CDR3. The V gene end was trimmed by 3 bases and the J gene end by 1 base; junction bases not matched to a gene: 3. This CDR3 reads CARSSRDRNTGELFF. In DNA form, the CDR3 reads TGTGCCAGAAGCTCGAGGGACAGGAACACCGGGGAGCTGTTTTTT.

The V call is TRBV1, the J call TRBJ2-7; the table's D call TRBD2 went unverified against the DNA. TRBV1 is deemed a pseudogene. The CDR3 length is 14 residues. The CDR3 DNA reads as TGCACCCCCGGACTAGCGGGGGTTCACTACGAGCAGTACTTC. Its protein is CTPGLAGVHYEQYF.

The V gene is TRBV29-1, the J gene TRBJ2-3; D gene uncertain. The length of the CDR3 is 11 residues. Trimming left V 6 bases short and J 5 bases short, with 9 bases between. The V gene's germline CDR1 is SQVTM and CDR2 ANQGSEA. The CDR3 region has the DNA TGCAGCGTCAGTAGGCAAGATACGCAGTATTTT. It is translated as CSVSRQDTQYF.

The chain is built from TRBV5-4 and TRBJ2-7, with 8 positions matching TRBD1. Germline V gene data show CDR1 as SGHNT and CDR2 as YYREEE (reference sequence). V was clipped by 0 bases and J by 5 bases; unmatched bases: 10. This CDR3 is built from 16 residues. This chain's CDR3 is CASSLGLDRGRDEQYF. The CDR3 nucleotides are TGTGCCAGCAGCTTGGGGTTAGACAGGGGACGAGACGAGCAGTACTTC. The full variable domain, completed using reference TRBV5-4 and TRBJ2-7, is ETGVTQSPTHLIKTRGQQVTLRCSSQSGHNTVSWYQQALGQGPQFIFQYYREEENGRGNFPPRFSGLQFPNYSSELNVNALELDDSALYLCASSLGLDRGRDEQYFGPGTRLTVT.

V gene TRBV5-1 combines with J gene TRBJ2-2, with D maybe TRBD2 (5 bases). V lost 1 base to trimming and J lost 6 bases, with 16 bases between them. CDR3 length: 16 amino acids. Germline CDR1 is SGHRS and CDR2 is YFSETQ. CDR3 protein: CASSLKDSNRAGELFF. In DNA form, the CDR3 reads TGCGCCAGCAGCTTGAAGGACTCTAATCGAGCCGGGGAGCTGTTTTTT.

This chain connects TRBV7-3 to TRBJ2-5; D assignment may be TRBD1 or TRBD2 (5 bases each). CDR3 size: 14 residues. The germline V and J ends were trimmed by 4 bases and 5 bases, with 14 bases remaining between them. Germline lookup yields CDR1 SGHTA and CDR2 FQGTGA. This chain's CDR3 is CASSSSGGRETQYF. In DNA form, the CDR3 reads TGTGCCAGCAGCTCCTCTGGGGGTCGGGAGACCCAGTACTTC.

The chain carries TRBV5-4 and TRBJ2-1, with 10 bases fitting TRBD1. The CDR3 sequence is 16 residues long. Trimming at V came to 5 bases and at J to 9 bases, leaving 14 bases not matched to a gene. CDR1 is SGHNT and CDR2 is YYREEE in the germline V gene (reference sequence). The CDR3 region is CASSPSPGQGRGEQFF. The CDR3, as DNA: TGTGCCAGCAGTCCGTCTCCGGGACAGGGGAGAGGTGAGCAGTTCTTC.

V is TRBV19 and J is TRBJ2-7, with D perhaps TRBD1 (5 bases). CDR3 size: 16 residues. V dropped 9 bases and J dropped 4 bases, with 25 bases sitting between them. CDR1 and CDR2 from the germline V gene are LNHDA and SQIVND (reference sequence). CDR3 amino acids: CASSLSGNPPQYEQYF. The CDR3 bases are TGTGCCAGCAGCCTATCAGGGAACCCGCCACAATACGAGCAGTACTTC.

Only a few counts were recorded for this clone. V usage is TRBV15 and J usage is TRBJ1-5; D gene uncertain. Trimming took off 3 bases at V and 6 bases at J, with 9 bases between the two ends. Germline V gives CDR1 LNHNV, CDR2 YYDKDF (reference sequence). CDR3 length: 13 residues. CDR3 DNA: TGTGCCACCAGCAGGGGTACGGGTCAGCCCCAGCATTTT. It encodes CATSRGTGQPQHF.